This TCR beta chain was obtained from a study of OX40 agonist ivuxolimab in advanced cancers. Study summary: Eligibility admitted prior anti-PD-1, anti-PD-L1 or anti-CTLA-4 therapy; 35% to 40% had some. Study-level findings and limits: Compared with CD4+, CD8+ T cells on average had more expanded clones. At 0.1 to 3.0 mg/kg, clonal expansion of CD4+ and CD8+ blood T cells had occurred by week 6.

Libraries were prepared by immunoSEQ multiplex PCR; TCRdb keeps only in-frame clonotypes and omits some of them. The sample records about 100,000 clones, 75% to 95% being singletons. The CDR3 contains 16 residues. J gave up 3 bases and V 3 bases, and 4 bases lay outside the gene matches. Germline V CDR1 and CDR2: SGDLS, YYNGEE. About this clone: Its antigen is undetermined.

The sample consisted of CD4+ or CD8+ T cells sorted from blood, taken in a trial of the OX40 agonist ivuxolimab. The chain employs TRBV9 and TRBJ2-2, with 11 bases fitting TRBD2. The TCR originated in an adult with an advanced solid tumor such as melanoma, head and neck, liver or kidney cancer. CDR3 coding DNA: TGTGCCAGCAGCGGAAGGGGACTAGCGGACACCGGGGAGCTGTTTTTT. Protein product: CASSGRGLADTGELFF.